This T cell receptor (beta chain) stems from a study of blood T cell repertoires in COVID-19. Study-wide context: Whether acute or convalescent, the COVID-19 samples came from the United States, Italy and Spain.

Some clones are missing from TCRdb's copy, which holds only in-frame ones; the method was immunoSEQ multiplex PCR. The sample consists of 120,000 to 150,000 clones, roughly 86% of them appearing once. Trimming cost V 2 bases and J 5 bases, with 10 bases left between them. In germline, CDR1 is LGHDT, CDR2 YNNKEL (reference sequence). This CDR3 has 14 amino acids. The TCR comes from a human donor with acute or convalescent COVID-19. The donor label of this sample is uncertain. The rearrangement links TRBV3-1 (or the pseudogene TRBV3-2) to TRBJ2-4; a possible D gene is TRBD1 (5 bases). The source material was peripheral blood. The DNA of the CDR3 is TGTGCCAGCAGCCAAAGGCCCAGGGAAAACATTCAGTACTTC. This sequence encodes CASSQRPRENIQYF.